Given below is one T cell receptor beta chain in context. The sample originates from a study of early stage breast cancer tumors. Produced via immunoSEQ multiplex PCR; TCRdb's table is partial and in-frame only. The profile shows about 4,800 clones, about 61% of them singletons. The receptor was isolated from a person aged 50-59 years with breast cancer. The sequencing input was breast tumor tissue.

The CDR3 nucleotides are TGTGCCAGCAGCCCCGGGACGATAGCCAAAAACATTCAGTACTTC. Translated: CASSPGTIAKNIQYF. The chain uses TRBV7-9 and TRBJ2-4; the D gene could be TRBD1 or TRBD2 (5 bases each). Per germline, CDR1 SEHNR and CDR2 FQNEAQ (reference sequence). Trimming shortened V by 5 bases and J by 0 bases, and 11 bases separated the two germline ends. There are 15 residues in the CDR3.